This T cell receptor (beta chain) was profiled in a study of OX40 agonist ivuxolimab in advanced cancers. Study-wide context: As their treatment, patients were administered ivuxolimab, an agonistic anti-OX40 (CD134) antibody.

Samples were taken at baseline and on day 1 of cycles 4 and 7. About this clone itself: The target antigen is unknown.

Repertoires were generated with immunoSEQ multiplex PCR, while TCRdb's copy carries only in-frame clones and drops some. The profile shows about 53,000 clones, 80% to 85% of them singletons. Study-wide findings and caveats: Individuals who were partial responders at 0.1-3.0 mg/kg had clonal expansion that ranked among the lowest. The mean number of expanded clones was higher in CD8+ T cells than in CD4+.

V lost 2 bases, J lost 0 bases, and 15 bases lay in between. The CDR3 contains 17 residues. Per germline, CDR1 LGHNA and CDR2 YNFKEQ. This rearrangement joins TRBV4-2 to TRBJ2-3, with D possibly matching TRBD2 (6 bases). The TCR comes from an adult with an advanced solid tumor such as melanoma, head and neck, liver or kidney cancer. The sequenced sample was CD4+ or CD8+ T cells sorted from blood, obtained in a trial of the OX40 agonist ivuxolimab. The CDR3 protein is CASSQTVGSGSTDTQYF. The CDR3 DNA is TGTGCCAGCAGCCAAACGGTCGGGAGTGGGAGCACAGATACGCAGTATTTT.